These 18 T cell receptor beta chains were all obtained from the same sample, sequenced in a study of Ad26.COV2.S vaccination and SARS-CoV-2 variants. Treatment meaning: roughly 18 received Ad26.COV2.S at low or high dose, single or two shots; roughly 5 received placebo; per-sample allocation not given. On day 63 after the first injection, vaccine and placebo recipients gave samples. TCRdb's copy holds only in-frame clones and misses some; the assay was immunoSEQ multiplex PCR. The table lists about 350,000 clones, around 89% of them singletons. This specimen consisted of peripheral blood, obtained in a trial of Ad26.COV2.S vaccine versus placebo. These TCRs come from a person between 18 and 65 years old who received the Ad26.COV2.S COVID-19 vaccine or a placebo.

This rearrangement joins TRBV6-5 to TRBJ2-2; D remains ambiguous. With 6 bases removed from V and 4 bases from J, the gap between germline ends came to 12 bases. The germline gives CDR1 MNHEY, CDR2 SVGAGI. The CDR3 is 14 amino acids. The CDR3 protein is CASRITGITGELFF. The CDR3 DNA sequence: TGTGCCAGCAGGATAACTGGTATCACCGGGGAGCTGTTTTTT.

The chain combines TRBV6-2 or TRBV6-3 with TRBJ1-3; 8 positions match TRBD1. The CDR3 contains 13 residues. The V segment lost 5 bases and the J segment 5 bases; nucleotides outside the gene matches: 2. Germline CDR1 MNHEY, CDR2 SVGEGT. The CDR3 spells CASSDRGRNTIYF. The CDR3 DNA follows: TGTGCCAGCAGTGACAGGGGAAGAAACACCATATATTTT.

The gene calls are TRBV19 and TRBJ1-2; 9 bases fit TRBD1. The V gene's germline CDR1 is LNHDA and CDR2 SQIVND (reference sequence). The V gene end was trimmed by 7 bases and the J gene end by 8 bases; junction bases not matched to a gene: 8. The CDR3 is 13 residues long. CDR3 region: CASTSQGASGYTF. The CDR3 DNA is TGTGCCAGTACCTCACAGGGGGCTAGCGGCTACACCTTC.

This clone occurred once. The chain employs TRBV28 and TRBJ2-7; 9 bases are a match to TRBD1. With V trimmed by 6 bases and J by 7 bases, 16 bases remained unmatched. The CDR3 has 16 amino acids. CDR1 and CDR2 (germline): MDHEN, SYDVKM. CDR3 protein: CASSLPLQGADWEQYF. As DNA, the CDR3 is TGTGCCAGCAGCCTCCCCTTACAGGGGGCGGATTGGGAGCAGTACTTC.

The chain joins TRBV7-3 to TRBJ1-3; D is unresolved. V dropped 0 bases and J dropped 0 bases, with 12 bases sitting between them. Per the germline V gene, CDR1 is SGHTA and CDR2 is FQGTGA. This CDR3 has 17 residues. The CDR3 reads CASSLTGPDNSGNTIYF. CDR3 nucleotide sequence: TGTGCCAGCAGCTTAACTGGTCCTGATAACTCTGGAAACACCATATATTTT.

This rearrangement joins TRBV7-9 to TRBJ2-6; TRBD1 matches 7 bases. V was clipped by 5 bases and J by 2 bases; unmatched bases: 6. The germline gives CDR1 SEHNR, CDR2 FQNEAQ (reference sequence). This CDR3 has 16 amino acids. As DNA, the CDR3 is TGTGCCAGCAGCAACCCAACAGGGGCTGGGGCCAACGTCCTGACTTTC. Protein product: CASSNPTGAGANVLTF.

DNA of the CDR3: TGTGCCTGGAGTGGTAGTGGAGCCCTCCACTTT. Translated: CAWSGSGALHF. The chain recombines TRBV30 with TRBJ1-6; no clear D. The CDR3 runs to 11 residues. Per germline, CDR1 GTSNPN and CDR2 SVGIG (reference sequence). The ends were cut back, 1 base at V and 14 bases at J, with 9 bases in the middle.

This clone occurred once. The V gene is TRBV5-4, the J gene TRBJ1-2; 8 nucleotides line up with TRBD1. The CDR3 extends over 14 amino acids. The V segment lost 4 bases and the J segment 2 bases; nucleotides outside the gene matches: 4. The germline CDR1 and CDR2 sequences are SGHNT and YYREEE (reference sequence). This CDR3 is CASSKDRGNYGYTF. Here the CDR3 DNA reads TGTGCCAGCAGCAAAGACAGGGGCAACTATGGCTACACCTTC.

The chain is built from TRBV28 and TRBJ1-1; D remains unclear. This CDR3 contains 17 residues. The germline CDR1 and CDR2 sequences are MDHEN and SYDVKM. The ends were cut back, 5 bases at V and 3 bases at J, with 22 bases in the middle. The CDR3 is CASSPRRGKGSDTEAFF. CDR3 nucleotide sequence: TGTGCCAGCAGTCCCCGGCGGGGTAAAGGGTCAGACACTGAAGCTTTCTTT.

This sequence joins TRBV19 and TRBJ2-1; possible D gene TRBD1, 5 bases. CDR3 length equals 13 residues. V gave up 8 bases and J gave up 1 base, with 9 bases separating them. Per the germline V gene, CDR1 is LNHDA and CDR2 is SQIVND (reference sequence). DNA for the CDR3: TGTGCCAGTGACGACAGTTCCTACAATGAGCAGTTCTTC. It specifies CASDDSSYNEQFF.

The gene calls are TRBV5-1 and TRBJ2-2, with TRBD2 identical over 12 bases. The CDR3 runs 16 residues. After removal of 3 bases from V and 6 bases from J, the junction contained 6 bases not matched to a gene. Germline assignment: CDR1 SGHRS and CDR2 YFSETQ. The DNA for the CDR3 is TGCGCCAGCAGCTGGAGGACTAGCGGGGTGGCCGGGGAGCTGTTTTTT. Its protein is CASSWRTSGVAGELFF.

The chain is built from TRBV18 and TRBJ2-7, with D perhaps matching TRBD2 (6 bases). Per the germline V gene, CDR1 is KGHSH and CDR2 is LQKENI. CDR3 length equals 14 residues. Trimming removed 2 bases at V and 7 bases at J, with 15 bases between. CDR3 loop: CASSPDTVAGEQYF. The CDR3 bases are TGTGCCAGCTCACCAGACACAGTGGCGGGGGAGCAGTACTTC.

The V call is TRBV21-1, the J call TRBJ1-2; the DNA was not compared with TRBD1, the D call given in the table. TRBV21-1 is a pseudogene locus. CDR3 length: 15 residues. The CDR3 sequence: CASPTTGGLFYGYTF. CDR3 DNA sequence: TGTGCCAGCCCCACTACAGGGGGACTATTCTATGGCTACACCTTC.

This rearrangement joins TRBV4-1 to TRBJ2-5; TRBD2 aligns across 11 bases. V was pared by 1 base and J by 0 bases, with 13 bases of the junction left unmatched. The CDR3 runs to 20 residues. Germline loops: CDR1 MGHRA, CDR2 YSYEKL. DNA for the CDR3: TGCGCCAGCAGCCAAGGAACCGGGACTAGCGGAAGGGGGTACCAAGAGACCCAGTACTTC. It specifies CASSQGTGTSGRGYQETQYF.

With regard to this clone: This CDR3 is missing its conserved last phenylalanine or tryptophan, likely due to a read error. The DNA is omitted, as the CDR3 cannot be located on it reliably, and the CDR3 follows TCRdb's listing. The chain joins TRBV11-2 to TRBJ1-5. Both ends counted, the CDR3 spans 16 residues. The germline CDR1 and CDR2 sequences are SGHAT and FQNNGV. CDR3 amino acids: CASSLQPLQRPLPRPI.

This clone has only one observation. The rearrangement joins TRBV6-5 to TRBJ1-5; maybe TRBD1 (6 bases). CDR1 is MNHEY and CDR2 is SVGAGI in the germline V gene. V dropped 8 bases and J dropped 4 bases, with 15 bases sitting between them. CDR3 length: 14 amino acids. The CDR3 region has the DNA TGTGCCAGCTCCAGGACAGCTCAGAATCAGCCCCAGCATTTT. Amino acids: CASSRTAQNQPQHF.

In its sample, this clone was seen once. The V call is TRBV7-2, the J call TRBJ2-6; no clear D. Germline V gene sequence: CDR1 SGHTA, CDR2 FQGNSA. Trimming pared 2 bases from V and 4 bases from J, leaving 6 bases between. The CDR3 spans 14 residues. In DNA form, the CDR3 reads TGTGCCAGCAGCTTATACTCAGGGGCCAACGTCCTGACTTTC. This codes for CASSLYSGANVLTF. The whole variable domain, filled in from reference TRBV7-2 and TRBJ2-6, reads GAGVSQSPSNKVTEKGKDVELRCDPISGHTALYWYRQSLGQGLEFLIYFQGNSAPDKSGLPSDRFSAERTGGSVSTLTIQRTQQEDSAVYLCASSLYSGANVLTFGAGSRLTVL.

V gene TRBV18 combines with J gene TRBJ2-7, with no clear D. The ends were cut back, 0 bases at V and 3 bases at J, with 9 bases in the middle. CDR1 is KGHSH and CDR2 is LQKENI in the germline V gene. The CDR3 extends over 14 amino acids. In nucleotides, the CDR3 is TGTGCCAGCTCACCACCCGCAGGATTCTACGAGCAGTACTTC. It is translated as CASSPPAGFYEQYF.